Listed below are T cell receptor beta chains from one sample, sequenced in a study of blood T cell repertoires in COVID-19. The protocol was immunoSEQ multiplex PCR, while the TCRdb copy is restricted to in-frame clones and leaves out a portion. This table holds roughly 130,000 clones, 75% to 90% found once. Sequenced material: peripheral blood. The receptors originated from a man aged 70 or older with acute or convalescent COVID-19. CDR3s include the opening cysteine and the closing phenylalanine or tryptophan. A D gene is named only where the DNA matches it firmly. Clone size is stated in some rows and not others, as once, few, many or a class when expanded.

CDR3aa,CDR3nt,abundance,j_gene,v_gene,d_gene
CSASPTGVEKLFF,TGCAGTGCTAGTCCGACAGGGGTTGAAAAACTGTTTTTT,.,TRBJ1-4,TRBV20-1,TRBD1
CASSVQTGRGEAFF,TGTGCCAGCTCAGTTCAGACAGGGAGAGGGGAAGCTTTCTTT,.,TRBJ1-1,TRBV18,TRBD1
CASSQGGASGAYNEQFF,TGTGCCAGCAGCCAAGGAGGGGCTAGCGGAGCATACAATGAGCAGTTCTTC,.,TRBJ2-1,TRBV4-2,TRBD2
CASSDRAFYGYTF,TGTGCCAGTAGCGACAGAGCGTTCTATGGCTACACCTTC,.,TRBJ1-2,TRBV19,.
CASRPTGGAPGELFF,TGTGCCAGCAGACCCACCGGGGGGGCCCCCGGGGAGCTGTTTTTT,.,TRBJ2-2,TRBV6-5,TRBD2
CSVQRGRGDTQYF,TGCAGCGTTCAGAGGGGGAGGGGGGATACGCAGTATTTT,once,TRBJ2-3,TRBV29-1,.
CASSQGVRGVDGSGNTIYF,TGCGCCAGCAGCCAAGGCGTCAGGGGGGTTGACGGCTCTGGAAACACCATATATTTT,medium-sized,TRBJ1-3,TRBV4-1,TRBD1
CASSPPGDTEAFF,TGCGCCAGCAGTCCCCCCGGGGACACTGAAGCTTTCTTT,.,TRBJ1-1,TRBV10-2,.
CASSSGQMIYNEQFF,TGTGCCAGCAGTTCGGGACAGATGATATACAATGAGCAGTTCTTC,.,TRBJ2-1,TRBV11-3,TRBD1
CASSERSSGANVLTF,TGTGCCAGCAGTGAAAGGAGCTCTGGGGCCAACGTCCTGACTTTC,.,TRBJ2-6,TRBV6-1,.
CATAGGRDRAYSNQPQHF,TGTGCCACAGCAGGGGGCCGGGACAGGGCTTATAGCAATCAGCCCCAGCATTTT,.,TRBJ1-5,TRBV7-3,TRBD1
CASSRDRYTDTQYF,TGCGCCAGCAGCCGCGACAGGTACACAGATACGCAGTATTTT,.,TRBJ2-3,TRBV4-1,.
CASSLDYGRETQYF,TGTGCCAGCAGCCTGGATTACGGGAGGGAGACCCAGTACTTC,.,TRBJ2-5,TRBV14,TRBD2
CASTWAGTYEQYF,TGTGCCAGCACCTGGGCAGGCACCTACGAGCAGTACTTC,.,TRBJ2-7,TRBV11-2,.
CASSPGLAGGAVEQYF,TGTGCCAGCAGCCCGGGACTAGCGGGGGGGGCAGTGGAGCAGTACTTC,.,TRBJ2-7,TRBV7-9,TRBD2
CASSIGQGPRGPLHF,TGTGCCAGCAGCATTGGACAGGGGCCCAGGGGACCCCTCCACTTT,.,TRBJ1-6,TRBV21-1,.
CASSRGGRYGYTF,TGTGCCAGCAGCCGGGGGGGGCGCTATGGCTACACCTTC,few,TRBJ1-2,TRBV7-8,.